This T cell receptor beta chain is from a study of identical twins. Broader study findings: Memory repertoires lacked the insertion deficit that abundant cord blood beta clonotypes showed. The same donors were not followed; conclusions instead depended on cross-sectional statistical analysis. Shared out-of-frame alpha sequences (those common to twins) showed excess low generation probability.

Germline V gene lookup returns CDR1 DFQATT and CDR2 SNEGSKA (reference sequence). CDR3 length equals 16 residues. Trimming cost V 5 bases and J 4 bases; bases outside gene matches: 11. cDNA molecules carried unique molecular identifiers, and template switching added a universal primer site. Using its own MiXCR run on the 5' RACE reads, TCRdb lists one record per CDR3 protein. The repertoire has some 260,000 distinct CDR3 sequences, more than 12% of them found once; the top ten carry around 8.9%. As concerns this clonotype: Antigen specificity is unknown.

The sample comprised memory (CD45RO+) T cells sorted from blood. This receptor was identified in a woman between 18 and 29 years old in good health. This chain links TRBV20-1 with TRBJ2-3; TRBD2 matches 11 bases. CDR3 protein: CSASAPLAGAADTQYF. The CDR3 nucleotides are TGCAGTGCTTCCGCCCCACTAGCGGGAGCAGCAGATACGCAGTATTTT.